This TCR beta chain was observed in a study of cytomegalovirus exposure and HLA in healthy donors. Whole-study context: Among approximately 390 genotyped donors, around 80% fell in the Caucasian-associated ancestry cluster. Study results and limitations: As was reported, the classifier diagnosed cytomegalovirus status with high specificity and sensitivity. Association with HLA alleles at 0.05 false discovery rate was found for approximately 18,000 TCR beta sequences in a later analysis. A later analysis revealed that TCR association rates differed between HLA loci, peaking at DRB1 and bottoming out at HLA-C.

CDR1 and CDR2 from the germline V gene are MGHDK and SYGVNS. Losses at the gene ends were 4 bases for V and 0 bases for J; bases not matched to a gene: 5. CDR3 length: 16 residues. The primer mix had 60 Vbeta and 13 Jbeta primers. Profiled with immunoSEQ multiplex PCR; TCRdb holds only in-frame clones, not every one. The sample holds about 99,000 clones, about 9.4% seen once. This clone was seen a few times. Its antigen is not identified. The sequenced sample consisted of PBMCs. This TCR came from a man aged 40-55 years in good health and CMV-seropositive. V usage is TRBV25-1 and J usage is TRBJ2-2; TRBD1 matches 7 bases. The CDR3, as DNA: TGTGCCAGCAGTGGGCCGGGACAGACGAACACCGGGGAGCTGTTTTTT. It translates to CASSGPGQTNTGELFF.